This T cell receptor beta chain was profiled in a study of cytomegalovirus exposure and HLA in healthy donors. V gave up 2 bases and J gave up 3 bases, with 11 bases separating them. Germline CDR1 and CDR2: KGHSH and LQKENI. This CDR3 has 14 amino acids. The assay was immunoSEQ multiplex PCR, and TCRdb's table has in-frame clones only and misses some. The sample lists 250,000 to 400,000 clones, 87% seen once, with more than 0.9% in the top ten. The donors belonged to the approximately 120-subject validation cohort, separate from the roughly 720-subject first cohort. The chain links TRBV18 to TRBJ2-7, with D possibly being TRBD1 (6 bases). Sequencing was done on a sample of PBMCs. The TCR was taken from a woman aged 30 to 39 in good health and CMV-seropositive. The CDR3 loop reads CASSPTGHLYEQYF. CDR3 nucleotides: TGTGCCAGCTCACCAACGGGACACCTCTACGAGCAGTACTTC.